Presented here are 13 T cell receptor beta chains from one specimen sequenced in a study of CD8+ T cells in alopecia areata. The treatment here: oral pan-JAK inhibitor, 5-10 mg twice daily. Sequencing templates came from extracted RNA that was reverse transcribed into cDNA. The assay was immunoSEQ multiplex PCR, and TCRdb's table has in-frame clones only and misses some. The profile shows roughly 120,000 clones, roughly three fifths of them singletons. The input for sequencing was CD4+ T cells sorted from blood, taken at week 24, from a patient treated with tofacitinib. These receptors were taken from a human donor with alopecia areata.

The CDR3 region has the DNA TGTGCCACCAGCAGAGATCCCGCGGGGGGGCCAGATACGCAGTATTTT. This gives the protein CATSRDPAGGPDTQYF. V is TRBV15 and J is TRBJ2-3; 9 bases match TRBD2. The V gene end was trimmed by 0 bases and the J gene end by 4 bases; junction bases not matched to a gene: 5. Germline assignment: CDR1 LNHNV and CDR2 YYDKDF (reference sequence). The CDR3 totals 16 residues.

The chain is built from TRBV7-9 and TRBJ1-4, with D possibly TRBD1 on 5 matching bases. V was clipped by 4 bases and J by 8 bases, with 17 bases between them. The CDR3 contains 15 residues. CDR1 and CDR2 (germline): SEHNR, FQNEAQ (reference sequence). The CDR3 protein is CASSSPSRVGEKLFF. Written as DNA, the CDR3 is TGTGCCAGCAGCTCACCGTCCAGGGTTGGCGAAAAACTGTTTTTT.

The table lists this clone with a few counts. In DNA form, the CDR3 reads TGCGCCAGCGTACCGGACAGGGCTACTCCAGTTGCAACTAATGAAAAACTGTTTTTT. It specifies CASVPDRATPVATNEKLFF. The rearrangement links TRBV23-1 to TRBJ1-4; 8 nucleotides align to TRBD1. TRBV23-1 is classed as an ORF, of uncertain function. This CDR3 spans 19 amino acids. V lost 8 bases to trimming and J lost 0 bases; unmatched junction nucleotides: 17.

This clone was recorded once. The CDR3 spells CASSHLGQGAINEQFF. The CDR3 DNA is TGCGCCAGCAGCCACCTGGGGCAGGGGGCTATTAATGAGCAGTTCTTC. The J gene is TRBJ2-1, the V gene TRBV4-1, with 8 bases matching TRBD1. V gave up 3 bases and J gave up 7 bases; unmatched junction bases: 11. The CDR3 runs to 16 residues. The germline gives CDR1 MGHRA, CDR2 YSYEKL.

About this clone itself: Other DNA sequences from this sample encode an identical CDR3 as well. The genes are TRBV30 and TRBJ2-7, with D tentatively TRBD2 (5 bases). V dropped 2 bases and J dropped 3 bases, with 5 bases sitting between them. CDR3 length equals 11 residues. CDR1 and CDR2 from the germline V gene are GTSNPN and SVGIG (reference sequence). DNA of the CDR3: TGTGCCTGGAGTCGGGACTACGAGCAGTACTTC. Its protein is CAWSRDYEQYF.

The J gene is TRBJ1-2, the V gene TRBV7-6, with D possibly being TRBD1 (6 bases). Trimming stripped 5 bases from V and 1 base from J, with 8 bases between. CDR3 length equals 13 residues. In germline, CDR1 is SGHVS, CDR2 FNYEAQ. CDR3 protein: CASSGQFNYGYTF. CDR3 bases: TGTGCCAGCAGCGGACAGTTTAACTATGGCTACACCTTC.

This clone occurred a few times. CDR3 in amino acids: CASSLENRGLNQPQHF. The CDR3 nucleotides are TGTGCCAGCAGCTTAGAGAACAGGGGACTCAATCAGCCCCAGCATTTT. The chain combines TRBV7-8 with TRBJ1-5; 7 bases map to TRBD1. The CDR3 sequence is 16 residues long. Germline loops: CDR1 SGHVS, CDR2 FQNEAQ. The V segment lost 1 base and the J segment 3 bases; nucleotides outside the gene matches: 6. The full variable domain, in which reference TRBV7-8 and TRBJ1-5 provide the parts outside the CDR3, is GAGVSQSPRYKVAKRGQDVALRCDPISGHVSLFWYQQALGQGPEFLTYFQNEAQLDKSGLPSDRFFAERPEGSVSTLKIQRTQQEDSAVYLCASSLENRGLNQPQHFGDGTRLSIL.

The chain joins TRBV7-8 to TRBJ1-3, with 10 bases aligning to TRBD1. J lost 4 bases, V lost 5 bases, and 5 bases had no gene match. There are 15 residues in the CDR3. Per the germline V gene, CDR1 is SGHVS and CDR2 is FQNEAQ. The chain's CDR3 is CASSPDRGQGNTIYF. The CDR3 DNA reads TGTGCCAGCAGCCCCGACAGGGGGCAAGGAAACACCATATATTTT. Drawing the rest from reference TRBV7-8 and TRBJ1-3, the complete variable domain is GAGVSQSPRYKVAKRGQDVALRCDPISGHVSLFWYQQALGQGPEFLTYFQNEAQLDKSGLPSDRFFAERPEGSVSTLKIQRTQQEDSAVYLCASSPDRGQGNTIYFGEGSWLTVV.

In this sample, this clone turned up a few times. The rearrangement uses TRBV7-9 and TRBJ2-2; TRBD1 or TRBD2 may be the D gene (5 bases each). Per germline, CDR1 SEHNR and CDR2 FQNEAQ (reference sequence). There are 14 residues in the CDR3. V was shortened by 5 bases and J by 2 bases, with 9 bases between the two germline ends. CDR3 bases: TGTGCCAGCAGCACCGGGGCCAACACCGGGGAGCTGTTTTTT. It specifies CASSTGANTGELFF.

As regards this clone: A read error may account for a junction end that differs from germline. This chain joins TRBV29-1 and TRBJ1-1; D is undetermined. In germline, CDR1 is SQVTM, CDR2 ANQGSEA. The length of the CDR3 is 11 residues. The CDR3 DNA follows: TGCAGCGTTGCGGAGAACACTGAAGCTTCCTTT. This gives the protein CSVAENTEASF. Looking up the rest from reference TRBV29-1 and TRBJ1-1 gives the full variable domain: SAVISQKPSRDICQRGTSLTIQCQVDSQVTMMFWYRQQPGQSLTLIATANQGSEATYESGFVIDKFPISRPNLTFSTLTVSNMSPEDSSIYLCSVAENTEASFGQGTRLTVV.

J is TRBJ2-3 and V is TRBV10-3; D could derive from TRBD1 or TRBD2 (5 bases each). This CDR3 is 12 amino acids long. Trimming pared 7 bases from V and 8 bases from J, leaving 13 bases between. Germline CDR1 ENHRY, CDR2 SYGVKD. CDR3: CAINEGLGTQYF. CDR3 sequence (DNA): TGTGCCATCAACGAGGGGCTGGGTACGCAGTATTTT.

The chain joins TRBV30 to TRBJ1-1; D is perhaps TRBD1 (5 bases). The V gene lost 3 bases and the J gene lost 3 bases, with 20 bases spanning the gap. Germline CDR1 and CDR2: GTSNPN and SVGIG (reference sequence). The CDR3 covers 16 residues. As DNA, the CDR3 is TGTGCCTGGAGCGCCAACTTTATCGGGGGGGACACTGAAGCTTTCTTT. This translates into CAWSANFIGGDTEAFF. The full variable domain, with the rest looked up from reference TRBV30 and TRBJ1-1, is SQTIHQWPATLVQPVGSPLSLECTVEGTSNPNLYWYRQAAGRGLQLLFYSVGIGQISSEVPQNLSASRPQDRQFILSSKKLLLSDSGFYLCAWSANFIGGDTEAFFGQGTRLTVV.

This clone was observed many times. This chain links TRBV6-5 with TRBJ2-2; D may be TRBD1 (7 bases). Germline CDR1 is MNHEY and CDR2 is SVGAGI. The ends were cut back, 9 bases at V and 7 bases at J, with 15 bases in the middle. CDR3 length: 13 residues. The CDR3 bases are TGTGCCAGTCGTCAGGGGGGCAGCGGGGAGCTGTTTTTT. Residues: CASRQGGSGELFF.